Below are 4 T cell receptor beta chains sequenced from a single sample in a study of naive and memory T cell subsets. The beta constant-region primer was an equimolar mix of two oligonucleotides covering TRBC1 and TRBC2. TCRdb used MiXCR to reprocess the UMI-ligation and nested PCR reads, holding one entry per CDR3 protein. This table holds 150,000 or so distinct CDR3 sequences, over 15% found once. Material for sequencing was naive CD4+ T cells from blood. The receptors come from a human donor in good health.

V usage is TRBV29-1 and J usage is TRBJ2-3; maybe TRBD2 (5 bases). Germline V gene sequence: CDR1 SQVTM, CDR2 ANQGSEA. V lost 3 bases to trimming and J lost 6 bases, with 10 bases between them. This CDR3 is built from 12 residues. The CDR3 loop reads CSVEVGGDTQYF. The CDR3 region has the DNA TGCAGCGTTGAGGTGGGCGGGGATACGCAGTATTTT.

V and J are TRBV6-5 and TRBJ2-1; a possible D gene is TRBD2 (5 bases). The CDR3 loop spans 16 amino acids. The germline gives CDR1 MNHEY, CDR2 SVGAGI. With 2 bases removed from V and 0 bases from J, the gap between germline ends came to 11 bases. This chain's CDR3 is CASSYGGHSSYNEQFF. Written as DNA, the CDR3 is TGTGCCAGCAGTTACGGCGGGCATAGCTCCTACAATGAGCAGTTCTTC.

This clonotype was counted a few times. The genes are TRBV5-5 and TRBJ2-3; 8 bases agree with TRBD1. Germline-derived CDR1 and CDR2 are SGHKS and YYEKEE (reference sequence). V lost 5 bases to trimming and J lost 6 bases; unmatched junction nucleotides: 5. The CDR3 loop spans 13 amino acids. The CDR3 sequence is CASREGQVDTQYF. The CDR3 DNA follows: TGTGCCAGCAGGGAGGGACAGGTCGATACGCAGTATTTT.

Many counts were recorded for this clonotype. V usage is TRBV3-1 and J usage is TRBJ2-1; D call uncertain. The CDR3 extends over 12 amino acids. V was cut by 4 bases and J by 9 bases, with 10 bases left in between. Germline CDR1 is LGHDT and CDR2 is YNNKEL (reference sequence). The CDR3 coding sequence is TGTGCCAGCAGCCGGGGTACGGGTGAGCAGTTCTTC. It specifies CASSRGTGEQFF.